The T cell receptor beta chain under discussion was sequenced for a study of blood T cell repertoires in COVID-19. About the research overall: PBMCs, B-cell-depleted T cells, or T cells provided the cDNA or gDNA that made up the material.

With V trimmed by 5 bases and J by 0 bases, 9 bases remained unmatched. CDR3 length: 18 residues. From germline, CDR1 is SGHTA and CDR2 FQGNSA. Data came from immunoSEQ multiplex PCR; TCRdb stores just in-frame clones and leaves some out. The table records about 160,000 clones, roughly 80% of them present only once. The receptor's source is a woman of 80 years or more with acute or convalescent COVID-19. The rearrangement joins TRBV7-2 to TRBJ2-6; the match to TRBD2 covers 8 bases. The specimen was peripheral blood. The CDR3, as DNA: TGTGCCAGCAGCCACCCAGCGGGGGTTTCCTCTGGGGCCAACGTCCTGACTTTC. Translating it yields CASSHPAGVSSGANVLTF.